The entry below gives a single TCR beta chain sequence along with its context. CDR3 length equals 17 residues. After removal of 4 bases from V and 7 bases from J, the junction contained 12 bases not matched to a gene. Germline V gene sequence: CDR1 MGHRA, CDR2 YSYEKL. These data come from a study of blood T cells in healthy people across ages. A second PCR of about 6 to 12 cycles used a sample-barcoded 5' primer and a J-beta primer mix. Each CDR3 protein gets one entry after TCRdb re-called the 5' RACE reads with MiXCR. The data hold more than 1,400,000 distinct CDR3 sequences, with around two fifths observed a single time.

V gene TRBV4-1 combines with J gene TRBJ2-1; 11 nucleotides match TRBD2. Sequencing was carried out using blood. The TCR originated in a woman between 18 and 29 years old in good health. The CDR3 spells CASSPHALAGGRNEQFF. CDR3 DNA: TGCGCCAGCAGCCCCCACGCCCTAGCGGGGGGTAGGAATGAGCAGTTCTTC.